This T cell receptor beta chain stems from a study of T cell responses to AZD1222 COVID-19 vaccine. Germline CDR1 is LNHDA and CDR2 is SQIVND (reference sequence). The CDR3 is 16 amino acids. V lost 4 bases and J lost 2, with 15 bases in between. Broader study findings: Nearly half of spike-specific TCRs reportedly target unmutated variant regions.

TCRdb's table, derived via immunoSEQ multiplex PCR, lists solely in-frame clones and lacks some. The table includes fewer than 65,000 clones, 65% to 90% detected once. Turning to this clone: Its target is unknown.

The origin of this receptor is an adult in good health. The input for sequencing was peripheral blood, taken on day 0 of AZD1222 vaccination. The chain employs TRBV19 and TRBJ1-5; TRBD1 is a possible D gene (5 bases). The CDR3 here is CASSTPQGGRNQPQHF. The CDR3 DNA is TGTGCCAGTAGTACACCGCAGGGTGGGCGCAATCAGCCCCAGCATTTT. The full variable domain, in which reference TRBV19 and TRBJ1-5 provide the parts outside the CDR3, is DGGITQSPKYLFRKEGQNVTLSCEQNLNHDAMYWYRQDPGQGLRLIYYSQIVNDFQKGDIAEGYSVSREKKESFPLTVTSAQKNPTAFYLCASSTPQGGRNQPQHFGDGTRLSIL.